This T cell receptor beta chain appears in the sequencing data of a study of T cell clusters in autoimmune cytopenias. Whole-study results and caveats: Clustering suggested that physiological T cell clusters were missing in primary autoimmune cytopenia patients.

Concerning this clonotype itself: Its target is not known.

Germline loops: CDR1 DFQATT, CDR2 SNEGSKA (reference sequence). The CDR3 loop spans 14 amino acids. TRB was amplified by touch-down multiplex PCR, primer pools A and B combined. Following a re-call of the multiplex PCR reads, TCRdb has one entry per CDR3 protein and lacks DNA. Its listing shows 6,000 to 7,000 distinct CDR3 sequences. TRB amplification used approximately 250 ng of peripheral blood genomic DNA. Separately, the same data were catalogued under a study of T cell repertoires in aging, cancer and after chemotherapy. This second study notes: Compared with age-matched healthy donors, untreated hematological or solid cancer patients showed higher blood TCR clonality. Rebound thymic output was suggested by rising median generation probability during chemotherapy in each cancer cohort.

The chain has TRBV20-1 and TRBJ2-7; with no DNA, the TCRdb D assignment of TRBD2 cannot be verified. Sequenced input: peripheral blood. This receptor was taken from a human donor in good health. The CDR3 is CSASSGGDLYEQYF.